The 20 T cell receptor beta chains in this list originate from one sample, sequenced in a study of beta chain features in type 1 diabetes. Points from the study as a whole: In every one of the four CD4+ subsets, TCRB CDR3s were moderately but significantly shorter in Type 1 diabetes patients.

What these receptors recognize is not known. Expressed TCRB transcripts were sequenced, since all the RNA that had been isolated was reverse transcribed. Sequencing used immunoSEQ multiplex PCR; TCRdb keeps in-frame clones, though not all of them. This sample carries about 270,000 clones, roughly an eighth of them seen once, and the ten largest clones take about 0.016%. The sample comprised naive CD4+ T cells from blood. These receptors were taken from a man younger than 40 with type 1 diabetes.

This clone has more than one count but fewer than ten. The rearrangement uses TRBV19 and TRBJ2-1; D is perhaps TRBD2 (5 bases). The CDR3 is made up of 17 amino acids. V was shortened by 2 bases and J by 1 base, with 15 bases between the two germline ends. Germline CDR1 and CDR2: LNHDA and SQIVND (reference sequence). CDR3 sequence (DNA): TGTGCCAGTAGTATAAGTTCGTCCGGGGAATCCTACAATGAGCAGTTCTTC. Its protein product is CASSISSSGESYNEQFF.

The CDR3 spells CATSSRDSYNEQFF. The CDR3 DNA sequence: TGTGCCACCAGCTCCCGGGACAGCTACAATGAGCAGTTCTTC. The chain recombines TRBV15 with TRBJ2-1, with 7 bases fitting TRBD1. Looked up from germline, CDR1 is LNHNV and CDR2 is YYDKDF (reference sequence). V trimming: 5 bases; J trimming: 3 bases; junction bases outside the gene matches: 4. The CDR3 has 14 amino acids.

This clone has a handful of counts. The genes are TRBV20-1 and TRBJ2-1, with no clear D. This CDR3 has 10 residues. Germline values: CDR1 DFQATT, CDR2 SNEGSKA (reference sequence). The V and J ends lost 3 bases and 10 bases respectively, with 7 bases between them. The CDR3 region has the DNA TGCAGTGCTAGTGATAGCGAGCAGTTCTTC. Protein: CSASDSEQFF.

The rearrangement joins TRBV18 to TRBJ2-6; 11 bases are shared with TRBD1. The junction had 3 bases not matched to a gene; V was cut back by 3 bases and J by 2 bases. Germline lookup yields CDR1 KGHSH and CDR2 LQKENI. CDR3 length: 17 residues. CDR3 nucleotide sequence: TGTGCCAGCTCACCGGACAGGGGGCGACCTGGGGCCAACGTCCTGACTTTC. Translation: CASSPDRGRPGANVLTF.

This clone was detected only a few times. The chain uses TRBV4-3 and TRBJ1-4; D remains unclear. Trimming pared 3 bases from V and 6 bases from J, leaving 14 bases between. The CDR3 spans 15 residues. Germline lookup yields CDR1 LGHNA and CDR2 YSLEER. The DNA for the CDR3 is TGCGCCAGCAGCCAGGGAGGAGGTTTGGATGAAAAACTGTTTTTT. It encodes CASSQGGGLDEKLFF.

This clone was found a few times. The rearrangement joins TRBV4-1 to TRBJ2-1; the match to TRBD2 covers 9 bases. The CDR3 runs to 17 residues. V gave up 0 bases and J gave up 4 bases; unmatched junction bases: 7. Germline lookup yields CDR1 MGHRA and CDR2 YSYEKL. Written as DNA, the CDR3 is TGCGCCAGCAGCCAAGATCGAAGGACTAGCGTGTACAATGAGCAGTTCTTC. Protein: CASSQDRRTSVYNEQFF.

The gene calls are TRBV5-1 and TRBJ2-3; maybe TRBD2 (6 bases). V was shortened by 0 bases and J by 0 bases, with 8 bases between the two germline ends. Per the germline V gene, CDR1 is SGHRS and CDR2 is YFSETQ. The CDR3 totals 15 residues. The CDR3: CASSLDAGSTDTQYF. The CDR3 bases are TGCGCCAGCAGCTTGGATGCGGGAAGCACAGATACGCAGTATTTT.

The rearrangement links TRBV9 to TRBJ2-7; the D gene is possibly TRBD2 (6 bases). CDR3 length equals 15 residues. Trimming took 4 bases from V and 3 from J, leaving 17 bases between them. CDR1 and CDR2 from the germline V gene are SGDLS and YYNGEE. The CDR3 bases are TGTGCCAGCAGCCCCCGGGATAGCGGAGGCTACGAGCAGTACTTC. It yields the protein CASSPRDSGGYEQYF.

This sequence joins TRBV5-4 and TRBJ2-1; no clear D gene. With 7 bases removed from V and 3 bases from J, the gap between germline ends came to 8 bases. CDR1 and CDR2 from the germline V gene are SGHNT and YYREEE (reference sequence). There are 12 residues in the CDR3. CDR3 sequence reads: CASHLDYNEQFF. Written as DNA, the CDR3 is TGTGCCAGCCATCTAGACTACAATGAGCAGTTCTTC.

This clone was seen a few times. The chain has TRBV7-3 and TRBJ2-1; TRBD2 aligns across 10 bases. V shed 5 bases, J shed 9 bases, and the junction held 13 bases outside the gene matches. The V gene's germline CDR1 is SGHTA and CDR2 FQGTGA. CDR3 length: 16 residues. CDR3 in DNA: TGTGCCAGCAGCACCAATGGCCTAGCTAGCGGGGGTGAGCAGTTCTTC. Translation: CASSTNGLASGGEQFF.

The genes are TRBV7-9 and TRBJ2-7; 10 bases align to TRBD2. This CDR3 comprises 13 residues. The V gene's germline CDR1 is SEHNR and CDR2 FQNEAQ (reference sequence). The V segment lost 4 bases and the J segment 8 bases; nucleotides outside the gene matches: 5. In DNA form, the CDR3 reads TGTGCCAGCAGCTCAAGCGGGGGGGCCAAGCAGTACTTC. Residues: CASSSSGGAKQYF.

This rearrangement joins TRBV30 to TRBJ1-1; D is possibly TRBD1 (6 bases). The CDR3 runs to 14 residues. Germline CDR1 reads GTSNPN; CDR2 reads SVGIG (reference sequence). Trimming removed 6 bases from V and 4 bases from J, with 18 bases in between. CDR3 DNA: TGTGCCTGCGCCCAGGACAGCAGGGGCACTGAAGCTTTCTTT. This sequence encodes CACAQDSRGTEAFF.

The rearrangement links TRBV10-3 to TRBJ2-7; D is undetermined. Deletions cut 7 bases from V and 0 bases from J, with 16 bases between. The CDR3 runs 15 residues. Germline V CDR1 and CDR2: ENHRY, SYGVKD. CDR3 amino acids: CAIKASTSSSYEQYF. The DNA of the CDR3 is TGTGCCATCAAGGCTAGTACATCCAGCTCCTACGAGCAGTACTTC.

DNA for the CDR3: TGTGCCAGCAGTGAAGGGCACGGGAGGGGGATTTACAATGAGCAGTTCTTC. Translated: CASSEGHGRGIYNEQFF. The J gene is TRBJ2-1, the V gene TRBV6-1; 8 bases line up with TRBD2. Germline lookup yields CDR1 MNHNS and CDR2 SASEGT. CDR3 length: 17 residues. V trimming: 1 base; J trimming: 4 bases; junction bases outside the gene matches: 9.

The chain couples TRBV19 to TRBJ1-1, with TRBD1 matching over 8 bases. The CDR3 sequence is 14 residues long. Germline V lookup: CDR1 LNHDA, CDR2 SQIVND (reference sequence). V trimming: 3 bases; J trimming: 6 bases; junction bases outside the gene matches: 6. CDR3 DNA: TGTGCCAGTAGTATTATCAGGGGACAGGCTGAAGCTTTCTTT. This gives the protein CASSIIRGQAEAFF.

About this clone itself: Other DNA sequences in the same sample also yield this CDR3. The chain joins TRBV28 to TRBJ2-7; 12 positions agree with TRBD2. The CDR3 is 14 residues long. The J segment lost 0 bases and the V segment lost 6 bases, leaving 0 bases of the junction unmatched. Germline V gene sequence: CDR1 MDHEN, CDR2 SYDVKM. The CDR3 DNA follows: TGTGCCAGCAGGACTAGCGGGAGCTCCTACGAGCAGTACTTC. Amino acids: CASRTSGSSYEQYF.

The table lists this clone with a few counts. The chain has TRBV7-2 and TRBJ2-3; perhaps TRBD2 as D (6 bases). This CDR3 is 12 amino acids long. V was trimmed by 9 bases and J by 4 bases, leaving 11 bases between them. Germline V gene sequence: CDR1 SGHTA, CDR2 FQGNSA. CDR3 protein: CASGRLADTQYF. DNA of the CDR3: TGTGCCAGTGGGAGGTTGGCAGATACGCAGTATTTT.

The V call is TRBV10-3, the J call TRBJ2-7; D perhaps matches TRBD1 (6 bases). The germline V gene has CDR1 ENHRY and CDR2 SYGVKD. Trimming stripped 8 bases from V and 3 bases from J, with 14 bases between. The CDR3 runs 13 residues. In DNA, the CDR3 is TGTGCCATCTCGGACAGTGAACTCTACGAGCAGTACTTC. As protein: CAISDSELYEQYF.

This clone was counted a few times. The chain links TRBV9 to TRBJ2-7, with D perhaps matching TRBD2 (5 bases). The CDR3 sequence is 14 residues long. Germline lookup yields CDR1 SGDLS and CDR2 YYNGEE. V lost 0 bases and J lost 6, with 13 bases in between. For the CDR3, the DNA is TGTGCCAGCAGCGTAGAACTAGATCGTCGCGAGCAGTACTTC. It codes for CASSVELDRREQYF.

The rearrangement joins TRBV5-1 to TRBJ2-3; possible D gene TRBD2, 5 bases. V lost 4 bases to trimming and J lost 2 bases, with 11 bases between them. This CDR3 has 14 amino acids. Germline values: CDR1 SGHRS, CDR2 YFSETQ. This CDR3 is CASSPGVNTDTQYF. CDR3 DNA: TGCGCCAGCAGCCCCGGGGTTAACACAGATACGCAGTATTTT.